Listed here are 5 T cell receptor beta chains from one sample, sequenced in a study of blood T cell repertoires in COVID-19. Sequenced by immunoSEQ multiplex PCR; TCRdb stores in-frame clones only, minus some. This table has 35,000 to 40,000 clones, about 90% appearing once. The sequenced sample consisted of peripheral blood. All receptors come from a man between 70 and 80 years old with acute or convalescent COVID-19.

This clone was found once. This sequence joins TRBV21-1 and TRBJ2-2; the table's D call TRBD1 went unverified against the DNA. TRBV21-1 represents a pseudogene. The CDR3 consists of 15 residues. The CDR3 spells CALLTGAMNTGELFF. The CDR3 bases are TGTGCCTTATTGACAGGGGCGATGAACACCGGGGAGCTGTTTTTT.

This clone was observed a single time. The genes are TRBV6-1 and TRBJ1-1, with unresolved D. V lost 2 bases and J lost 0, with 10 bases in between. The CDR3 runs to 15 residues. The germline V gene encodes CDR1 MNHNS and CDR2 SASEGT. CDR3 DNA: TGTGCCAGCAGTGAAATTCCCCTAATGAACACTGAAGCTTTCTTT. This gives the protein CASSEIPLMNTEAFF.

The CDR3 here is CASSELAGGHEQFF. The CDR3 coding sequence is TGTGCCAGCAGCGAACTAGCGGGAGGACATGAGCAGTTCTTC. The chain couples TRBV9 to TRBJ2-1, with 12 bases fitting TRBD2. This CDR3 region has 14 residues. The V gene's germline CDR1 is SGDLS and CDR2 YYNGEE. V dropped 3 bases and J dropped 8; count of bases not matched to a gene: 3.

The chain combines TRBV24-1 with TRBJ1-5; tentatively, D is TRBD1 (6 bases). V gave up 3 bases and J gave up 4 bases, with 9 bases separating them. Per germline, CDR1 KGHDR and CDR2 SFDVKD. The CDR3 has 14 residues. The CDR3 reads CATSDKRGNQPQHF. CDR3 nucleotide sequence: TGTGCCACCAGTGATAAGAGGGGGAATCAGCCCCAGCATTTT.

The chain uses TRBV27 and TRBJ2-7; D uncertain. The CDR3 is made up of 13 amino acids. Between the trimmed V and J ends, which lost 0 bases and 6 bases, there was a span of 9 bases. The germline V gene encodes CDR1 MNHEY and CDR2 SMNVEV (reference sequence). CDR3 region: CASSLSPGGEQYF. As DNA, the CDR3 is TGTGCCAGCAGTTTATCTCCGGGTGGCGAGCAGTACTTC.